Given below is one T cell receptor (beta chain) in context. The record originates from a study of patients and donors after allogeneic stem cell transplantation. CDR3 length equals 13 residues. V lost 7 bases and J 6 bases, leaving 15 bases between the germline ends. TCRdb redid the calling of the RT-PCR reads with MiXCR, one entry per CDR3 protein. This table has about a million distinct CDR3 sequences, about a sixth appearing once. The V call is TRBV12-3 or TRBV12-4, the J call TRBJ2-5, with D maybe TRBD1 (6 bases). The clonotype originates from a human donor who was either an allogeneic HSCT recipient or a stem cell or donor lymphocyte infusion donor (not recorded which). It is not recorded whose cells these are; they may come from a transplant donor. Sample: blood, either unsorted or a sorted T cell fraction (not recorded which). The CDR3 DNA is TGTGCCAGCACCATCGAACAGGGACAGACCCAGTACTTC. The encoded protein is CASTIEQGQTQYF.